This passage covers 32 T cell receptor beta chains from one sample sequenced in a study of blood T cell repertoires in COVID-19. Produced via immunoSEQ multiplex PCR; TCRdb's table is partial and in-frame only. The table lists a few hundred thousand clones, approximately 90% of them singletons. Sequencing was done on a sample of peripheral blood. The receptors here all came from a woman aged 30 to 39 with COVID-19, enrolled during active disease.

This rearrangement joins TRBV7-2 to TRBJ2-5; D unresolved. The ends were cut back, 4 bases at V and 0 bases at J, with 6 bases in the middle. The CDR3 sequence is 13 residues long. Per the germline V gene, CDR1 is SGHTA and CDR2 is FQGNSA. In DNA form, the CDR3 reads TGTGCCAGCAGCTGGCATTACCAAGAGACCCAGTACTTC. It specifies CASSWHYQETQYF.

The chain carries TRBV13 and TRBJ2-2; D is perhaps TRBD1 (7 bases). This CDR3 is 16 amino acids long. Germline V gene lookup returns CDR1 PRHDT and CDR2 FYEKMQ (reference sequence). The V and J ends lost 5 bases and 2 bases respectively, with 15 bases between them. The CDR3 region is CASSRGTDLNTGELFF. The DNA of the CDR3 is TGTGCCAGCAGCCGGGGGACAGACCTTAACACCGGGGAGCTGTTTTTT.

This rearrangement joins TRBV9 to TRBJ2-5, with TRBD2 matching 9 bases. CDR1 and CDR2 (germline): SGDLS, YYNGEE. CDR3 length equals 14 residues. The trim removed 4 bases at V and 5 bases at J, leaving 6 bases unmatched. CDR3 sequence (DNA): TGTGCCAGCAGCCCGCGGGGGGGCCAGGAGACCCAGTACTTC. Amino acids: CASSPRGGQETQYF.

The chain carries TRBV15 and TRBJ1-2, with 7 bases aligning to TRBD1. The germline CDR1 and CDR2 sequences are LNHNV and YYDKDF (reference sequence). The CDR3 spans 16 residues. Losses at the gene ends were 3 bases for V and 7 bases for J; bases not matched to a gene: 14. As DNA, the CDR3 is TGTGCCACCAGCAGTGTACCGGGACAACCAGGGGGTGGCTACACCTTC. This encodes CATSSVPGQPGGGYTF.

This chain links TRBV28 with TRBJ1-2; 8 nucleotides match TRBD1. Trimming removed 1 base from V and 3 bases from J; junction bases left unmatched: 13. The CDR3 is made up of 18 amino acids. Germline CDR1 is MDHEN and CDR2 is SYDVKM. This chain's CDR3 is CASSLLPDAGGDYYGYTF. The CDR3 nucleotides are TGTGCCAGCAGTTTATTGCCCGACGCAGGGGGCGATTACTATGGCTACACCTTC.

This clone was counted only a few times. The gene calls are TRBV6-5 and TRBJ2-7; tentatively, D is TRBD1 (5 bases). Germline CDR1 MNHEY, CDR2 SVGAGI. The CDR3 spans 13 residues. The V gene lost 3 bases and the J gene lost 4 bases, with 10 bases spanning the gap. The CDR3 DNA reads TGTGCCAGCAGTTATCCAGGGCAGTACGAGCAGTACTTC. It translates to CASSYPGQYEQYF.

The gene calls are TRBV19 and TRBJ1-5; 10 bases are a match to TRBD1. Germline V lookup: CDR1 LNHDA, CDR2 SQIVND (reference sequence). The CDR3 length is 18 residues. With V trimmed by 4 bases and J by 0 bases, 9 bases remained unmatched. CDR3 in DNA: TGTGCCAGTAGTACACTCGGGACAGGGGTGTATAGCAATCAGCCCCAGCATTTT. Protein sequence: CASSTLGTGVYSNQPQHF.

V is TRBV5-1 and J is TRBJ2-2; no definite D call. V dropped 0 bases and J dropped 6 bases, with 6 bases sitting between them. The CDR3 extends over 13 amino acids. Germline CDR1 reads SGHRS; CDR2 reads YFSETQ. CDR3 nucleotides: TGCGCCAGCAGCTTGGGAGAAGCCGGGGAGCTGTTTTTT. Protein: CASSLGEAGELFF. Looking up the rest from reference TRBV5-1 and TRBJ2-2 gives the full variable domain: KAGVTQTPRYLIKTRGQQVTLSCSPISGHRSVSWYQQTPGQGLQFLFEYFSETQRNKGNFPGRFSGRQFSNSRSEMNVSTLELGDSALYLCASSLGEAGELFFGEGSRLTVL.

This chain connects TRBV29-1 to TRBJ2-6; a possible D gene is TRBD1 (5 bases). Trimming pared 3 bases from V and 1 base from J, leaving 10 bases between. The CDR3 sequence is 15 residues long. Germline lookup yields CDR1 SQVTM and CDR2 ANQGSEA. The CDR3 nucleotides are TGCAGCGTTGACACAGGTCCTTCTGGGGCCAACGTCCTGACTTTC. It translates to CSVDTGPSGANVLTF.

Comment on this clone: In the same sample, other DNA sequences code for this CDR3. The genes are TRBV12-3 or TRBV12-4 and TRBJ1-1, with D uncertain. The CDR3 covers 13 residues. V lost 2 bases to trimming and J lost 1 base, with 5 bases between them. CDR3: CASSLQENTEAFF. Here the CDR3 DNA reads TGTGCCAGCAGTTTACAGGAGAACACTGAAGCTTTCTTT.

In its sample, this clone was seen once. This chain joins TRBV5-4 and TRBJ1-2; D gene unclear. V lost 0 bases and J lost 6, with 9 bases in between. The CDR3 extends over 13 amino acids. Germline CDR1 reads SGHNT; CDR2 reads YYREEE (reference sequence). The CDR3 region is CASSLGAMDGYTF. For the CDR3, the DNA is TGTGCCAGCAGCTTGGGGGCAATGGATGGCTACACCTTC.

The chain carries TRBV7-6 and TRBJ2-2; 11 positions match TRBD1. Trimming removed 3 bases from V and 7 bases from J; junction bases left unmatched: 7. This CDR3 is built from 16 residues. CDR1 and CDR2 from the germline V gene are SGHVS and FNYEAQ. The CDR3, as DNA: TGTGCCAGCAGCTTCACACGGGACAGGGGGGACGGGGAGCTGTTTTTT. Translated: CASSFTRDRGDGELFF.

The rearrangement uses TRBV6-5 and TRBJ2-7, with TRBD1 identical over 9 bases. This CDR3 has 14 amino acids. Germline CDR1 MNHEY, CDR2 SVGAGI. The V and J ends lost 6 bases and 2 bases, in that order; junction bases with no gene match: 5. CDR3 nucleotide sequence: TGTGCCAGCAGCACCGGGACAGGGACCTACGAGCAGTACTTC. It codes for CASSTGTGTYEQYF.

CDR3 in amino acids: CASSSGQGARDTQYF. DNA for the CDR3: TGCGCCAGCAGCTCCGGACAGGGGGCGCGAGATACGCAGTATTTT. The V call is TRBV5-1, the J call TRBJ2-3; 11 nucleotides align to TRBD1. The CDR3 runs 15 residues. V trimming: 3 bases; J trimming: 5 bases; junction bases outside the gene matches: 5. Germline CDR1 reads SGHRS; CDR2 reads YFSETQ.

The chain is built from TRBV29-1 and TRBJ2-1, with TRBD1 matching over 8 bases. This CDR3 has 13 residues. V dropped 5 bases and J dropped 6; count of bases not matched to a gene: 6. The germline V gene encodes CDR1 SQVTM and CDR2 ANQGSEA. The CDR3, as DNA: TGCAGCGTTTCTGGACAGGGTGTCAATGAGCAGTTCTTC. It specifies CSVSGQGVNEQFF.

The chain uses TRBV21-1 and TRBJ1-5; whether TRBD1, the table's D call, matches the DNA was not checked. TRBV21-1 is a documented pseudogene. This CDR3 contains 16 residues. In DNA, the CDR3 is TGTGCCAGCAGCAAAAGGGCCGGACAGGGATGTCAGCCCCAGCATTTT. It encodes CASSKRAGQGCQPQHF.

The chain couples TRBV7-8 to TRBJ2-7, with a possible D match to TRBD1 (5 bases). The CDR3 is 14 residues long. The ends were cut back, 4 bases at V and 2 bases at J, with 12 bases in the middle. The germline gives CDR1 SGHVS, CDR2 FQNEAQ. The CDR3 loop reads CASSSQGLAYEQYF. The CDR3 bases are TGTGCCAGCAGCTCGCAGGGTCTGGCCTACGAGCAGTACTTC.

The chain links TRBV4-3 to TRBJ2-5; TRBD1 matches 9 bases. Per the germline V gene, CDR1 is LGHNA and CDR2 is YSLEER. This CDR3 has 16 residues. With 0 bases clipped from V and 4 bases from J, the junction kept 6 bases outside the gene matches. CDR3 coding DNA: TGCGCCAGCAGCCAAGAGTTAGGGACAGGGAGAGAGACCCAGTACTTC. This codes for CASSQELGTGRETQYF.

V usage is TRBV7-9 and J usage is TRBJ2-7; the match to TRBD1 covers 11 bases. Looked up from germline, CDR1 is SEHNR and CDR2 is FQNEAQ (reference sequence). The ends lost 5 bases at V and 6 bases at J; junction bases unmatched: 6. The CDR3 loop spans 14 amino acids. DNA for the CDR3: TGTGCCAGCAGCACAGGACAGGGGGCATCCGAGCAGTACTTC. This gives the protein CASSTGQGASEQYF.

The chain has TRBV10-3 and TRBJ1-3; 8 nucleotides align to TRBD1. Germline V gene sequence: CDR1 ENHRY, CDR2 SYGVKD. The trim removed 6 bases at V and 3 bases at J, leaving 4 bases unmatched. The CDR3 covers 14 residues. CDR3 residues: CAIRRDRFGNTIYF. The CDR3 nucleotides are TGTGCCATCAGACGGGACAGGTTTGGAAACACCATATATTTT.

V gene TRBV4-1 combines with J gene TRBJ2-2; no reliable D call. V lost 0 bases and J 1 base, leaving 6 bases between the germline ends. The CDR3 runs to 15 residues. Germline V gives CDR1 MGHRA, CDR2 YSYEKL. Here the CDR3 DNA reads TGCGCCAGCAGCCAAGATCCCCTGAACACCGGGGAGCTGTTTTTT. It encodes CASSQDPLNTGELFF.

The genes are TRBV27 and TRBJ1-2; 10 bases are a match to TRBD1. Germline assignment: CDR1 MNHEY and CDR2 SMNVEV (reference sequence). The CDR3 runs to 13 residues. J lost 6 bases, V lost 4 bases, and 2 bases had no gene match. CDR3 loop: CASSWDRGHGYTF. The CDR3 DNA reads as TGTGCCAGCAGTTGGGACAGGGGTCATGGCTACACCTTC.

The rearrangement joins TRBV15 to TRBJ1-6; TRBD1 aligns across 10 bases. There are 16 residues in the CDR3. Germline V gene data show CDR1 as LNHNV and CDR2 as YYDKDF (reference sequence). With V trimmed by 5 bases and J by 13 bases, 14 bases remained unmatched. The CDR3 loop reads CATSSRQGAPRRPLHF. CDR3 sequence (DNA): TGTGCCACCAGCTCTCGACAGGGGGCCCCTAGGCGGCCCCTCCACTTT.

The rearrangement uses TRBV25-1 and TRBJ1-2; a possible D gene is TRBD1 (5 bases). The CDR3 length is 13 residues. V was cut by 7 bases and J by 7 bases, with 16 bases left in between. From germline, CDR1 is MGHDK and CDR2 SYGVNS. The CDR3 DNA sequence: TGTGCCAGCACCGAACCAGGGTTAGGTGGCTACACCTTC. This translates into CASTEPGLGGYTF.

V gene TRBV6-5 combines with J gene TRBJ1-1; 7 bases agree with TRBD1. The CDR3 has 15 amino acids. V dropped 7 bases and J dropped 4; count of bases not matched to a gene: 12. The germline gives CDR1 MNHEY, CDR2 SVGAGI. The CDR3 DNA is TGTGCCAGCAACTTAAACAGGGGCCACCTCACTGAAGCTTTCTTT. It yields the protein CASNLNRGHLTEAFF.

The CDR3 DNA reads TGTGCCAGCAGCGTCAGGGGGGTGGGGACCCAGTACTTC. Translating it yields CASSVRGVGTQYF. This chain joins TRBV9 and TRBJ2-5; D possibly corresponds to TRBD1 (7 bases). CDR1 is SGDLS, CDR2 YYNGEE, per germline. Trimming stripped 2 bases from V and 7 bases from J, with 12 bases between. This CDR3 has 13 residues.

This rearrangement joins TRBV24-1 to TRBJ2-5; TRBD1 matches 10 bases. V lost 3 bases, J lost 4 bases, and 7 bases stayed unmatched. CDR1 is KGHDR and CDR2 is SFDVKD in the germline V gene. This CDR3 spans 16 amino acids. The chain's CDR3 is CATSDIGQGEGETQYF. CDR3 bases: TGTGCCACCAGTGATATCGGACAGGGGGAGGGAGAGACCCAGTACTTC.

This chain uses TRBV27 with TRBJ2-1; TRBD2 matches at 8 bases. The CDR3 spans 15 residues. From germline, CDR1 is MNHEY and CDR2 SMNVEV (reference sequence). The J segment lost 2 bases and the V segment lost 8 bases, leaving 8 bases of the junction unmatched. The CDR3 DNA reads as TGTGCCAGCGGGCAGGGACTAGGGCCCTACAATGAGCAGTTCTTC. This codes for CASGQGLGPYNEQFF.

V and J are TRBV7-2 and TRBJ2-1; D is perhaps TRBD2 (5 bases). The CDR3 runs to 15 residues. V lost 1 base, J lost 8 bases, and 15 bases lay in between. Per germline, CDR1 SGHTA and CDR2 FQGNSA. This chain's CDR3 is CASSLERRGSDEQFF. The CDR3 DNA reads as TGTGCCAGCAGCTTAGAGCGTCGTGGGAGCGATGAGCAGTTCTTC.

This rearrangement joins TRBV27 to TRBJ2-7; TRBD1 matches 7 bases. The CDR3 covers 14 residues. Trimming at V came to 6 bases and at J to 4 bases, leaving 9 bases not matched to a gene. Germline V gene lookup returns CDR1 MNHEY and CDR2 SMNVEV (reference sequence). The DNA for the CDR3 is TGTGCCAGCAGCGAAGGGGGCTTTCGGTACGAGCAGTACTTC. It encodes CASSEGGFRYEQYF.

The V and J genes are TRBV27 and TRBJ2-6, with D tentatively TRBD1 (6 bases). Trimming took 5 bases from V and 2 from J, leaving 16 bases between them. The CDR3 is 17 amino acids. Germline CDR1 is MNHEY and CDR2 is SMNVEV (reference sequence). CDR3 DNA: TGTGCCAGCAGTCCCCTAATCACAGGGACTGGGGCCAACGTCCTGACTTTC. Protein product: CASSPLITGTGANVLTF.

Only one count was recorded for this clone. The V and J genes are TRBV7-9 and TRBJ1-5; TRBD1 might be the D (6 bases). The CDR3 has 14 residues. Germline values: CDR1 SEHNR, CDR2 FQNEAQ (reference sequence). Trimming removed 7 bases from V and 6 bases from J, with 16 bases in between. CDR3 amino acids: CASTSGDNSQPQHF. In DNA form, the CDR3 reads TGTGCCAGCACCTCCGGGGACAATTCTCAGCCCCAGCATTTT.